This T cell receptor beta chain was profiled in a study of shared clonotypes between healthy human individuals. Each sample came from a Caucasian adult donor living in Nashville, Tennessee. Some clones are missing from TCRdb's copy, which holds only in-frame ones; the method was immunoSEQ multiplex PCR. The repertoire has approximately 500,000 clones, around 85% of them found once; the top ten carry 10% to 15%. The source material was PBMCs. The clonotype comes from a woman aged 40 to 50 in good health. Some clones in this sample may be carry-over from other donors' samples.

The CDR3 sequence: CASSVVLNTGELFF. The CDR3, as DNA: TGCGCCAGCAGCGTAGTACTGAACACCGGGGAGCTGTTTTTT. This chain connects TRBV4-1 to TRBJ2-2; D is unclear. Between the trimmed V and J ends, which lost 5 bases and 1 base, there was a span of 8 bases. CDR1 and CDR2 (germline): MGHRA, YSYEKL. The CDR3 contains 14 residues.